The source of this T cell receptor beta chain is a study of shared clonotypes between healthy human individuals. CDR1 and CDR2 from the germline V gene are MGHRA and YSYEKL. The CDR3 is 15 amino acids. The V end was cut by 6 bases, the J end by 5 bases, with 16 bases between. Study results and limitations: Generation of non-shared clonotypes was less probable than generation of clonotypes shared by all four donors. Depth was large, yet rarefaction showed that sorted-subset sequencing was incomplete.

On sorted subsets, replicate PCRs used 150 to 250 ng DNA, or roughly 30,000 T cell genomes. Sequenced by immunoSEQ multiplex PCR; TCRdb stores in-frame clones only, minus some. The sample consists of roughly 330,000 clones, around 72% of them appearing once. Turning to this clone: Its target is unknown.

The TCR comes from a man aged 25 to 40 in good health. The specimen sequenced was memory CD4+ T cells sorted from blood. Subset denoted: CD45RA-negative fraction. The rearrangement joins TRBV4-1 to TRBJ2-2; perhaps TRBD2 as D (7 bases). CDR3 DNA: TGCGCCAGCAGTAAGGGGGGGAGAGGGACCGGGGAGCTGTTTTTT. Translated: CASSKGGRGTGELFF.